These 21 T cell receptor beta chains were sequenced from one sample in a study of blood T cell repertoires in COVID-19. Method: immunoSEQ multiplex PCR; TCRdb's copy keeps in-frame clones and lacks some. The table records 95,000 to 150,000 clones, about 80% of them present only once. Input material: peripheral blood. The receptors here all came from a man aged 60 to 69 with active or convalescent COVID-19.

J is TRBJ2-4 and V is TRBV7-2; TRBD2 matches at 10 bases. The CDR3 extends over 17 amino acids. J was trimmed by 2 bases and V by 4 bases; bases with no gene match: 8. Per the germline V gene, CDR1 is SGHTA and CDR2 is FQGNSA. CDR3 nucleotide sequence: TGTGCCAGCAGCTCAGCTAGCGGGAGTGTCTCCAAAAACATTCAGTACTTC. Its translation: CASSSASGSVSKNIQYF.

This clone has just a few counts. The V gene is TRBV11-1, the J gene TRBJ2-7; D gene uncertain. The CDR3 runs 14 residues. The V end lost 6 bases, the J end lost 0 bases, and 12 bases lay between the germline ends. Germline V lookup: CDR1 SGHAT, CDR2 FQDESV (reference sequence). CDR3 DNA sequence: TGTGCCAGCAGTACCGAGTACAGCTCCTACGAGCAGTACTTC. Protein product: CASSTEYSSYEQYF.

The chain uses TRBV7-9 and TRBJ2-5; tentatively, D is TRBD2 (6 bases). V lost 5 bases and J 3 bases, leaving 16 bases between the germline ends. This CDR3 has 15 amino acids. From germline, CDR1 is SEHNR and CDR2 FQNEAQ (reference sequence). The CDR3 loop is CASSQLWEEEETQYF. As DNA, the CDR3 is TGTGCCAGCAGCCAACTTTGGGAGGAGGAAGAGACCCAGTACTTC.

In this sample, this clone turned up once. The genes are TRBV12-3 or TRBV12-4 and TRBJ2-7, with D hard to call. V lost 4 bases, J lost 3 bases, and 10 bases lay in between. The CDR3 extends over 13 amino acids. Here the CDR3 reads CASSSNSLYEQYF. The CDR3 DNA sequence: TGTGCCAGCAGTTCTAACAGTCTCTACGAGCAGTACTTC.

The CDR3 spells CASSQMDWTGGELFF. DNA for the CDR3: TGTGCCAGCAGCCAGATGGACTGGACAGGCGGGGAGCTGTTTTTT. The chain has TRBV5-6 and TRBJ2-2; TRBD1 matches 7 bases. The CDR3 runs to 15 residues. V lost 4 bases and J lost 7; bases outside the gene matches: 10. Per the germline V gene, CDR1 is SGHDT and CDR2 is YYEEEE. The full variable domain, its missing parts supplied by reference TRBV5-6 and TRBJ2-2, is DAGVTQSPTHLIKTRGQQVTLRCSPKSGHDTVSWYQQALGQGPQFIFQYYEEEERQRGNFPDRFSGHQFPNYSSELNVNALLLGDSALYLCASSQMDWTGGELFFGEGSRLTVL.

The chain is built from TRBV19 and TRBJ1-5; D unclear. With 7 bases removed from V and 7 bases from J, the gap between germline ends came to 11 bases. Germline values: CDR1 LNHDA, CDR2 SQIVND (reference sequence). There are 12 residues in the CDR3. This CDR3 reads CASTGFGQPQHF. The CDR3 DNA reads TGTGCCAGTACGGGATTCGGGCAGCCCCAGCATTTT.

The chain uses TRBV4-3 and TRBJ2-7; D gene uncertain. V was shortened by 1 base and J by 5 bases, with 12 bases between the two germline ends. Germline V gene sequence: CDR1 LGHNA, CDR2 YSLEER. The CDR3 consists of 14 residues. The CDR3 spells CASSQVVWADEQYF. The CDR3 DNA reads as TGCGCCAGCAGCCAAGTAGTTTGGGCAGACGAGCAGTACTTC.

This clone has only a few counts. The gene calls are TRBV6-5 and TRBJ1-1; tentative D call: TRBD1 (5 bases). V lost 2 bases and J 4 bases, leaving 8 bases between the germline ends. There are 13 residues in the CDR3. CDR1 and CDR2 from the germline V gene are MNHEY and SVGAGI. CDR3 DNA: TGTGCCAGCAGTTACCCCAGGGCCACTGAAGCTTTCTTT. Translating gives CASSYPRATEAFF.

CDR3 coding DNA: TGTGCCAGCAGCTTGCTAGCGGGAGGTCTCTCTGGGGCCAACGTCCTGACTTTC. Its translation is CASSLLAGGLSGANVLTF. V gene TRBV5-4 combines with J gene TRBJ2-6; 11 bases align to TRBD2. The CDR3 runs 18 residues. V was clipped by 1 base and J by 0 bases; unmatched bases: 3. Germline CDR1 SGHNT, CDR2 YYREEE (reference sequence).

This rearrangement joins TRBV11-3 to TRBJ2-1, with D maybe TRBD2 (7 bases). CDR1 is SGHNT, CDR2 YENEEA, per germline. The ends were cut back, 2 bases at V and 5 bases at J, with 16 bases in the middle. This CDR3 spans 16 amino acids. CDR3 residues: CASSLFGGASDNEQFF. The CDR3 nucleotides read TGTGCCAGCAGCTTATTTGGGGGGGCGAGTGACAATGAGCAGTTCTTC. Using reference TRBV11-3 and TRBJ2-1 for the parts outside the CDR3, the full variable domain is EAGVVQSPRYKIIEKKQPVAFWCNPISGHNTLYWYLQNLGQGPELLIRYENEEAVDDSQLPKDRFSAERLKGVDSTLKIQPAELGDSAVYLCASSLFGGASDNEQFFGPGTRLTVL.

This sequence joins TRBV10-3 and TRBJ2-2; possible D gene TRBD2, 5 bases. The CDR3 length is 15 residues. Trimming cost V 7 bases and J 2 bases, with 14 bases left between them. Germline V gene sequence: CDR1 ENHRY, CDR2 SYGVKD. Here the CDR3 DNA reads TGTGCCATCAAAGACGGAGGATCCAACACCGGGGAGCTGTTTTTT. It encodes CAIKDGGSNTGELFF.

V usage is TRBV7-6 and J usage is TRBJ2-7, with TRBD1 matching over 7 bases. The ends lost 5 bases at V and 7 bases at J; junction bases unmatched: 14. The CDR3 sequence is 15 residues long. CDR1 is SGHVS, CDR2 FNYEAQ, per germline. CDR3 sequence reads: CASSPETGLRKEQYF. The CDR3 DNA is TGTGCCAGCAGCCCCGAGACAGGGTTAAGAAAGGAGCAGTACTTC.

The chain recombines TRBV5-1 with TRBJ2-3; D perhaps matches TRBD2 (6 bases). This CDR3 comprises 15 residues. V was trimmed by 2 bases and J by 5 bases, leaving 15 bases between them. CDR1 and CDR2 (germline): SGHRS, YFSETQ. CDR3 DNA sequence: TGCGCCAGCAGCTTCCTAACCGCGCGGGGAGATACGCAGTATTTT. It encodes CASSFLTARGDTQYF. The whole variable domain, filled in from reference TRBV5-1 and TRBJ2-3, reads KAGVTQTPRYLIKTRGQQVTLSCSPISGHRSVSWYQQTPGQGLQFLFEYFSETQRNKGNFPGRFSGRQFSNSRSEMNVSTLELGDSALYLCASSFLTARGDTQYFGPGTRLTVL.

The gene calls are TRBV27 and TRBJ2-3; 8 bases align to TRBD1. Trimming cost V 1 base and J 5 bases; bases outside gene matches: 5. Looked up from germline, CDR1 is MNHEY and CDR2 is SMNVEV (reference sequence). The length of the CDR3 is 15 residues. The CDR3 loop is CASSLYGQGEDTQYF. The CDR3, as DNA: TGTGCCAGCAGTTTATATGGACAGGGAGAAGATACGCAGTATTTT.

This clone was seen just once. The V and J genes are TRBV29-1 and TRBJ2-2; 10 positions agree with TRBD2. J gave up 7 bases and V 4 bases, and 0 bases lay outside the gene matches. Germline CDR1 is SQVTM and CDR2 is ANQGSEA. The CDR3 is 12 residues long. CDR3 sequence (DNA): TGCAGCGTTGGGACTAGCGGCGGGGAGCTGTTTTTT. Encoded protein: CSVGTSGGELFF.

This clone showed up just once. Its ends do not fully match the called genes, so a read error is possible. The CDR3 DNA sequence: TGTGCCAGCAGTATAGATCAGGCATATGGCTACACCTTC. Translated: CASSIDQAYGYTF. This chain joins TRBV19 and TRBJ1-2; D gene unclear. This CDR3 contains 13 residues. Looked up from germline, CDR1 is LNHDA and CDR2 is SQIVND (reference sequence).

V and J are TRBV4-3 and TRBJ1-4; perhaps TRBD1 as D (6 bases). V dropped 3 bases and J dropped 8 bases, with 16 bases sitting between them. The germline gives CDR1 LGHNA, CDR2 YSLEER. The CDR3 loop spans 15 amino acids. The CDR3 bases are TGCGCCAGCAGCCACGCGGGCACAGGGCGGGAAAAACTGTTTTTT. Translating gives CASSHAGTGREKLFF.

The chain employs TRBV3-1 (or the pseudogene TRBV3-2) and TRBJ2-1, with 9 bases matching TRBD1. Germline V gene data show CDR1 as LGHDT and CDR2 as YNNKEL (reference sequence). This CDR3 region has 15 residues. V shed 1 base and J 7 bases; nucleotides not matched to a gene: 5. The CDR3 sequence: CASSQGTGGWNEQFF. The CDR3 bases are TGTGCCAGCAGCCAAGGTACAGGGGGCTGGAATGAGCAGTTCTTC.

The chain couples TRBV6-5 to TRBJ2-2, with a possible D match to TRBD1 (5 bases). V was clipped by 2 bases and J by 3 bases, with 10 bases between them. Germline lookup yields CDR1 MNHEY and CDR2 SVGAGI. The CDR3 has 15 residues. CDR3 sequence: CASSYRGGDTGELFF. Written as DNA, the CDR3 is TGTGCCAGCAGTTACAGGGGTGGGGACACCGGGGAGCTGTTTTTT.

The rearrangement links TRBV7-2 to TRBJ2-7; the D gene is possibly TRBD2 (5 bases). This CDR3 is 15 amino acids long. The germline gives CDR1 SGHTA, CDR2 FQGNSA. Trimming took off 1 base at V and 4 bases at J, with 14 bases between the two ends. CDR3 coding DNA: TGTGCCAGCAGCTTAGAGGGAGTAATGGAATACGAGCAGTACTTC. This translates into CASSLEGVMEYEQYF.

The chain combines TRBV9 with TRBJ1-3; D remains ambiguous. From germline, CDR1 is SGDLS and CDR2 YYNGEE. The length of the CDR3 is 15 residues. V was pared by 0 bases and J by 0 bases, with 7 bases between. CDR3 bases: TGTGCCAGCAGCGTAGGAGGGCCCTCTGGAAACACCATATATTTT. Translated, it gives CASSVGGPSGNTIYF.